The T cell receptor (beta chain) described here comes from a study of blood T cell repertoires in COVID-19. TCRdb keeps only in-frame clones here, not all; method: immunoSEQ multiplex PCR. The data hold around 70,000 clones, with about 90% observed a single time. CDR1 is LNHDA, CDR2 SQIVND, per germline (reference sequence). V dropped 7 bases and J dropped 3 bases, with 19 bases sitting between them. The CDR3 totals 16 residues. Sequencing input: peripheral blood. The origin of this receptor is a human donor in a cohort sampled during active COVID-19. The chain has TRBV19 and TRBJ1-5, with D hard to call. DNA of the CDR3: TGTGCCAGTAATCGGGATAAGAGGAATGTCAATCAGCCCCAGCATTTT. Protein: CASNRDKRNVNQPQHF.